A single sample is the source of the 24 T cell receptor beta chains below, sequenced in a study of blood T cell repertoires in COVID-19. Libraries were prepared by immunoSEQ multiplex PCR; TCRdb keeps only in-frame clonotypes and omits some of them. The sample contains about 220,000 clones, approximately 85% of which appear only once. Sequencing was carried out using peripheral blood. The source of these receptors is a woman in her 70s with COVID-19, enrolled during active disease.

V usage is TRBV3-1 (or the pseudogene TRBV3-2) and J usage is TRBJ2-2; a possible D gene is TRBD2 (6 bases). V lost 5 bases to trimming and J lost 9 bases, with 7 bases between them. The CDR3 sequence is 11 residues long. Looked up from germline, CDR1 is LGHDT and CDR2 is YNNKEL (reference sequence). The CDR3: CASSGGRELFF. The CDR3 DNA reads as TGTGCCAGCAGCGGGGGGAGGGAGCTGTTTTTT.

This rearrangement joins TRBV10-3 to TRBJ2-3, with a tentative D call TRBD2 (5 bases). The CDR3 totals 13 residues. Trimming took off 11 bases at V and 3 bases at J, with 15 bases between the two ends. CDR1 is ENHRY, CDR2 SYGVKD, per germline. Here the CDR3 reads CALRGEGTDTQYF. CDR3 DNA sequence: TGTGCCCTCCGGGGAGAGGGAACAGATACGCAGTATTTT.

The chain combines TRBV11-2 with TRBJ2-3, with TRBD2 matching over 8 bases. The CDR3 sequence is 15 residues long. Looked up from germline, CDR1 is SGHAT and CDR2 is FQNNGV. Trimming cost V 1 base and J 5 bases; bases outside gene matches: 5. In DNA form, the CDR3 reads TGTGCCAGCAGCTTAGTAGCGGGGCCGCAAGATACGCAGTATTTT. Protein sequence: CASSLVAGPQDTQYF.

CDR3 sequence (DNA): TGTGCCTGGAGTGACGGGGTTACTTCGGCTTTCTTT. Encoded protein: CAWSDGVTSAFF. The chain recombines TRBV30 with TRBJ1-1; D not certain. The V end was cut by 1 base, the J end by 11 bases, with 14 bases between. The CDR3 spans 12 residues. Germline V gives CDR1 GTSNPN, CDR2 SVGIG (reference sequence).

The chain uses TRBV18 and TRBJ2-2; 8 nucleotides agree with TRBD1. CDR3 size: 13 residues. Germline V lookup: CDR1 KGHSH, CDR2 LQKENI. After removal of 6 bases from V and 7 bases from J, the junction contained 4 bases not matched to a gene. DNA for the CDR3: TGTGCCAGCTCCCTCGACAGGGGCGGGGAGCTGTTTTTT. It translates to CASSLDRGGELFF. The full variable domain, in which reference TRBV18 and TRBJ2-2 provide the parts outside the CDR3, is NAGVMQNPRHLVRRRGQEARLRCSPMKGHSHVYWYRQLPEEGLKFMVYLQKENIIDESGMPKERFSAEFPKEGPSILRIQQVVRGDSAAYFCASSLDRGGELFFGEGSRLTVL.

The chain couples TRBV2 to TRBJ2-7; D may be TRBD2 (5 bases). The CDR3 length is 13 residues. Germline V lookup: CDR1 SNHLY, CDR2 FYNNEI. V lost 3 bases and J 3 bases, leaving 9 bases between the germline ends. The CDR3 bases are TGTGCCAGCAGTGAGGCCGGGAACTACGAGCAGTACTTC. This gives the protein CASSEAGNYEQYF.

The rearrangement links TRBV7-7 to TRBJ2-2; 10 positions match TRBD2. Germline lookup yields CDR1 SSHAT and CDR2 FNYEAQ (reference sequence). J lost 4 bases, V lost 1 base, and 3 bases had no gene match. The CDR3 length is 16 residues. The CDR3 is CASSLGLAGLTGELFF. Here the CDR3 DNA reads TGTGCCAGCAGCTTAGGACTAGCGGGCCTCACCGGGGAGCTGTTTTTT.

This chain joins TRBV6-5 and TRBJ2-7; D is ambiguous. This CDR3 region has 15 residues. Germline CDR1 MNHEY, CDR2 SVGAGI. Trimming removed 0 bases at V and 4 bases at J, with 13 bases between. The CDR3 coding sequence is TGTGCCAGCAGTTACTCGATGGTAGCAGATTACGAGCAGTACTTC. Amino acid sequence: CASSYSMVADYEQYF.

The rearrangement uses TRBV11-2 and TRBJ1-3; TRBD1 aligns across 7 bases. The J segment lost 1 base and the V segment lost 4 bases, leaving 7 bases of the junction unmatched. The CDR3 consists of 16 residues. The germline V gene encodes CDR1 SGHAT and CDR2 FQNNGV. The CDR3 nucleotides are TGTGCCAGCAGCTCGGGACAGACATTTTCTGGAAACACCATATATTTT. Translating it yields CASSSGQTFSGNTIYF.

CDR3 protein: CASSQRSPNTEAFF. DNA for the CDR3: TGTGCCAGCAGCCAGCGATCACCGAACACTGAAGCTTTCTTT. J is TRBJ1-1 and V is TRBV6-5, with D hard to call. Germline V gene data show CDR1 as MNHEY and CDR2 as SVGAGI. The CDR3 has 14 amino acids. Trimming pared 6 bases from V and 1 base from J, leaving 12 bases between.

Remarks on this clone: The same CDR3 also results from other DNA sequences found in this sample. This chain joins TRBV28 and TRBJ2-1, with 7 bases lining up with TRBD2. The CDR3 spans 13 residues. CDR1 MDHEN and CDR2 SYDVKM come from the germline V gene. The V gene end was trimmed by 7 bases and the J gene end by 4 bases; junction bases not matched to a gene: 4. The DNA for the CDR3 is TGTGCCAGCACGGGGGGTCCTTACAATGAGCAGTTCTTC. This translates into CASTGGPYNEQFF. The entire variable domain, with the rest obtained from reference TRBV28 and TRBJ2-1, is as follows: DVKVTQSSRYLVKRTGEKVFLECVQDMDHENMFWYRQDPGLGLRLIYFSYDVKMKEKGDIPEGYSVSREKKERFSLILESASTNQTSMYLCASTGGPYNEQFFGPGTRLTVL.

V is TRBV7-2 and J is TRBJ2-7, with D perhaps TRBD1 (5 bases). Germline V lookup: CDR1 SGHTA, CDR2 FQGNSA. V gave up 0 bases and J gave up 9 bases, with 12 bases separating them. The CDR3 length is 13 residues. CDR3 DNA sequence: TGTGCCAGCAGCTTAGCCATGACGGACATGCAGTACTTC. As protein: CASSLAMTDMQYF.

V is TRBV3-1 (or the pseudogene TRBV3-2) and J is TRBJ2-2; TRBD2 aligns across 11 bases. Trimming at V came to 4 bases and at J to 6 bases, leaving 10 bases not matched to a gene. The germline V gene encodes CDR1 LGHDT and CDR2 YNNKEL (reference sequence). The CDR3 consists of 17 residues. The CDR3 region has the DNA TGTGCCAGCAGCCGGTCCTTACTAGCGGGAGTTCCCGGGGAGCTGTTTTTT. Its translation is CASSRSLLAGVPGELFF.

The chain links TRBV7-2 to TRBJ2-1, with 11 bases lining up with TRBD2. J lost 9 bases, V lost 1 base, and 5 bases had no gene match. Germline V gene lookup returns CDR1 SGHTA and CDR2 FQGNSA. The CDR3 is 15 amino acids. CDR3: CASSLGLAGTVEQFF. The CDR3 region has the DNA TGTGCCAGCAGCTTAGGACTAGCGGGAACAGTTGAGCAGTTCTTC.

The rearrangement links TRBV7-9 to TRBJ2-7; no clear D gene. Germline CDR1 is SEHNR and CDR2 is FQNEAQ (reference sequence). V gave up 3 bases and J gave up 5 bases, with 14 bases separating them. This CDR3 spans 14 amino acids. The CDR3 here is CASSFSLLYHEQYF. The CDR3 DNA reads TGTGCCAGCAGCTTTAGCCTCTTATACCACGAGCAGTACTTC.

The CDR3, as DNA: TGTGCCAGCAGCTTATCTACAGGGGGAGCTTTCTTT. Translated, it gives CASSLSTGGAFF. The rearrangement joins TRBV7-9 to TRBJ1-1, with 8 bases fitting TRBD1. The CDR3 runs to 12 residues. V trimming: 2 bases; J trimming: 10 bases; junction bases outside the gene matches: 3. Germline lookup yields CDR1 SEHNR and CDR2 FQNEAQ (reference sequence).

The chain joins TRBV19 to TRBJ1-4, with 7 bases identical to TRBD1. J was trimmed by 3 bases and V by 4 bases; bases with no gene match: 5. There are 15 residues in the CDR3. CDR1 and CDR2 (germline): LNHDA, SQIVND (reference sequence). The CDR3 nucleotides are TGTGCCAGTAGTACAGGACAGGTCTCTAATGAAAAACTGTTTTTT. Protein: CASSTGQVSNEKLFF.

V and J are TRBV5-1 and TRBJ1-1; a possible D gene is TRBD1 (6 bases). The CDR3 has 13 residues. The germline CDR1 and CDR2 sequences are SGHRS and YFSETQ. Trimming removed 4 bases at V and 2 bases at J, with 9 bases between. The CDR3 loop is CASSVQGNTEAFF. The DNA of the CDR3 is TGCGCCAGCAGCGTACAGGGAAACACTGAAGCTTTCTTT.

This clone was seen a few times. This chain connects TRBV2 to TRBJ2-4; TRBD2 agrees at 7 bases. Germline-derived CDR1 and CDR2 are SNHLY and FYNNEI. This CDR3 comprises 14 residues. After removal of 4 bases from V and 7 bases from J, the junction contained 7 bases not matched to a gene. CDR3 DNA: TGTGCCAGCAGTGGAGGGCGGGGGATCAACATTCAGTACTTC. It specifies CASSGGRGINIQYF.

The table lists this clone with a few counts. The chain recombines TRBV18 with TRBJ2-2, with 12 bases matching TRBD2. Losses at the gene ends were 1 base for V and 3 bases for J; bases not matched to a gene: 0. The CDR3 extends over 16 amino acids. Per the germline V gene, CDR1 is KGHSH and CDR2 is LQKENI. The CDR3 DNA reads TGTGCCAGCTCACCACGGACTAGCGGGGACACCGGGGAGCTGTTTTTT. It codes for CASSPRTSGDTGELFF.

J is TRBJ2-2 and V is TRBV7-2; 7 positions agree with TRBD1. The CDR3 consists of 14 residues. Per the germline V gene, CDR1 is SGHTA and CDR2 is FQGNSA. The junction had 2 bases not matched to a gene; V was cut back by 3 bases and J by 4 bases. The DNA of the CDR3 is TGTGCCAGCAGCTTCGACAGGGCCACCGGGGAGCTGTTTTTT. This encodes CASSFDRATGELFF.

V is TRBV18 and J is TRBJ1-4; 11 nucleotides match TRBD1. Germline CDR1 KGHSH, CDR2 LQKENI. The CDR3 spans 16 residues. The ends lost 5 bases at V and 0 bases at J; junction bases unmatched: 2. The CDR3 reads CASSGTGGPTNEKLFF. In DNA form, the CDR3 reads TGTGCCAGCTCAGGGACAGGGGGACCAACTAATGAAAAACTGTTTTTT.

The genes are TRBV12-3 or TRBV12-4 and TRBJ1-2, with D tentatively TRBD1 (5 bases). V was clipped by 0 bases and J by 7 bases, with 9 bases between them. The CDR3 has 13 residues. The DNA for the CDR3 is TGTGCCAGCAGTTTAGCGGCCGGGGGTGGCTACACCTTC. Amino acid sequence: CASSLAAGGGYTF.

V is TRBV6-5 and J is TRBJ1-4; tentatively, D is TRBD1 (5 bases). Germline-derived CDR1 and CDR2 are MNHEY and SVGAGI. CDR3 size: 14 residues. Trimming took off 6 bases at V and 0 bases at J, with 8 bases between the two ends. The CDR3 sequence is CASRRQPTNEKLFF. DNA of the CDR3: TGTGCCAGCAGGCGACAGCCAACTAATGAAAAACTGTTTTTT.